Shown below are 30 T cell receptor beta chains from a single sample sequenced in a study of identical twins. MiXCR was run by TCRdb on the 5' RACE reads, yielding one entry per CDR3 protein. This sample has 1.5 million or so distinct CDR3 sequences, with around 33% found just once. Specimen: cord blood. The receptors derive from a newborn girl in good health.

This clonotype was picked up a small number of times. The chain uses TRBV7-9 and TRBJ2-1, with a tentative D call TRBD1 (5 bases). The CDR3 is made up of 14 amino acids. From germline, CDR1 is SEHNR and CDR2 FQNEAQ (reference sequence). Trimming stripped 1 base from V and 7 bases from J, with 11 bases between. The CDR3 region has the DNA TGTGCCAGCAGCTTAGTCCAGGGTGGTAATGAGCAGTTCTTC. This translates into CASSLVQGGNEQFF.

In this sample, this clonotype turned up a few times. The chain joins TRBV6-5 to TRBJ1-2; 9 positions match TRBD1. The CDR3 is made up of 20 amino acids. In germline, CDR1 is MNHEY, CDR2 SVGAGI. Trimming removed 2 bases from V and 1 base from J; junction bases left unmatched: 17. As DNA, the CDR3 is TGTGCCAGCAGTTACCGACCTTCCCGGGGACAGGGACCTTTTAACTATGGCTACACCTTC. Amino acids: CASSYRPSRGQGPFNYGYTF.

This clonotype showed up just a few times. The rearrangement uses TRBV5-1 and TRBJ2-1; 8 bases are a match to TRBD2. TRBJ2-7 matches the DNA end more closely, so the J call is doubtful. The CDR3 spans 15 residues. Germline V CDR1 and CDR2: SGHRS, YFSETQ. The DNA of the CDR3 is TGCGCCAGCAGCCCCGGGAGGGTGACCTACAATGAGCAGTACTTC. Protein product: CASSPGRVTYNEQYF.

The CDR3: CASSERSSGRETQYF. In nucleotides, the CDR3 is TGTGCCAGCAGTGAAAGGTCTAGCGGAAGGGAGACCCAGTACTTC. The chain combines TRBV6-1 with TRBJ2-5; 7 bases match TRBD2. This CDR3 spans 15 amino acids. Germline CDR1 reads MNHNS; CDR2 reads SASEGT. V shed 2 bases and J 5 bases; nucleotides not matched to a gene: 8.

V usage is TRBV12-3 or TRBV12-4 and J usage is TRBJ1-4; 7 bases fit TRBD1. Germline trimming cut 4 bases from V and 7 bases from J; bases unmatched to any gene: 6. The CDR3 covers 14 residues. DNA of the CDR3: TGTGCCAGCAGTTCGACAGGGTGGGTTGAAAAACTGTTTTTT. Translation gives CASSSTGWVEKLFF.

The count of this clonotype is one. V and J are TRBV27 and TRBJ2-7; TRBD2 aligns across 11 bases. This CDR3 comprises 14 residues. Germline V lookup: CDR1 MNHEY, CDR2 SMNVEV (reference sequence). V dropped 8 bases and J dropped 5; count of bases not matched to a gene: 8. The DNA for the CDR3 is TGTGCCAGCTCCAGGCTAGCGGGAGGTGACGAGCAGTACTTC. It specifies CASSRLAGGDEQYF.

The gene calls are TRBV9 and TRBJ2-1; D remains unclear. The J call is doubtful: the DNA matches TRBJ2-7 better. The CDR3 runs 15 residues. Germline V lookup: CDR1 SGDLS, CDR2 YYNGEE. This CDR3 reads CASSVGPGSYNEQYF. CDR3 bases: TGTGCCAGCAGCGTAGGTCCAGGCTCCTACAATGAGCAGTACTTC.

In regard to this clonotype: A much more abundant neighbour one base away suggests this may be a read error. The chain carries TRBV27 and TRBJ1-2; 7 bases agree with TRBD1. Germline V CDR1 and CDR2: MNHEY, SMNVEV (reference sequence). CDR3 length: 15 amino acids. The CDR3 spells CAGSYRGRLNYGYTF. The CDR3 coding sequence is TGTGCCGGCAGTTATAGGGGGCGCCTTAACTATGGCTACACCTTC.

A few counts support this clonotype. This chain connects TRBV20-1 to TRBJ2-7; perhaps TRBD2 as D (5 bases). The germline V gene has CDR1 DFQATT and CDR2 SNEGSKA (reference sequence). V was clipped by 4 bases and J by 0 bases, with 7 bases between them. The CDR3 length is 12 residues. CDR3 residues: CSATTSSYEQYF. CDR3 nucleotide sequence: TGCAGTGCTACTACTAGCTCCTACGAGCAGTACTTC.

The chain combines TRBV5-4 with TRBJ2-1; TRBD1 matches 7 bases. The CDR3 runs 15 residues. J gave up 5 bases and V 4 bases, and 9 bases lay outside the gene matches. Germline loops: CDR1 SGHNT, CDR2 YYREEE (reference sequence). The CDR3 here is CASSAGTARNNEQFF. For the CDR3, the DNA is TGTGCCAGCAGCGCAGGGACAGCGAGAAACAATGAGCAGTTCTTC.

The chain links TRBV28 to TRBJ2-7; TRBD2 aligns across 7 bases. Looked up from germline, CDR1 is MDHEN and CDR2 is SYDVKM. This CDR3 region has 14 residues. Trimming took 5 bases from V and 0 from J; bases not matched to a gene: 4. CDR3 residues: CASSRSGVSYEQYF. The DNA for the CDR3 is TGTGCCAGCAGTCGCAGCGGGGTCTCCTACGAGCAGTACTTC.

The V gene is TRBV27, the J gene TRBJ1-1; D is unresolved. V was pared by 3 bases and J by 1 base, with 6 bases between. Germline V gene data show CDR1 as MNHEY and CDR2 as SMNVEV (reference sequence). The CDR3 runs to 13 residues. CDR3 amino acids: CASSFVWNTEAFF. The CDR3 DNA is TGTGCCAGCAGTTTTGTGTGGAACACTGAAGCTTTCTTT.

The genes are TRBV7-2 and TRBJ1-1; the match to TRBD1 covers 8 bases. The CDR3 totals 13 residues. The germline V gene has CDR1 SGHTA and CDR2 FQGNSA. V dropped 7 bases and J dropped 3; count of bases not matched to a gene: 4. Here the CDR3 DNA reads TGTGCCAGCAAGAACAGGGGGGACACTGAAGCTTTCTTT. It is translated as CASKNRGDTEAFF.

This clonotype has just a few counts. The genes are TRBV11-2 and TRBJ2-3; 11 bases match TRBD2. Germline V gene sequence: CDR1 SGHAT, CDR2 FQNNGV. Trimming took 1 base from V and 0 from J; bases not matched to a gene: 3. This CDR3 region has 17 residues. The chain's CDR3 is CASSLVASGGSTDTQYF. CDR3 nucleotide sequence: TGTGCCAGCAGCTTAGTAGCTAGCGGGGGGAGCACAGATACGCAGTATTTT. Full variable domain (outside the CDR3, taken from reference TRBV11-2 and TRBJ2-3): EAGVAQSPRYKIIEKRQSVAFWCNPISGHATLYWYQQILGQGPKLLIQFQNNGVVDDSQLPKDRFSAERLKGVDSTLKIQPAKLEDSAVYLCASSLVASGGSTDTQYFGPGTRLTVL.

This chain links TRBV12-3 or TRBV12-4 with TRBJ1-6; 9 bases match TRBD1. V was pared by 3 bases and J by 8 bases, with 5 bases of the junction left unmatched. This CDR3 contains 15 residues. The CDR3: CASSFRGQGDSPLHF. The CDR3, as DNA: TGTGCCAGCAGTTTCCGGGGACAGGGAGATTCACCCCTCCACTTT.

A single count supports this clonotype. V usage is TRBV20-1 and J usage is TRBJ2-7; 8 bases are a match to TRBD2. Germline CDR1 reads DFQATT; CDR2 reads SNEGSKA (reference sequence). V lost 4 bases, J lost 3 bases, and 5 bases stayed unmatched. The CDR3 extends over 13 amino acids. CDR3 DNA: TGCAGTGCTAAGGTAGCGGGAAGCTACGAGCAGTACTTC. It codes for CSAKVAGSYEQYF.

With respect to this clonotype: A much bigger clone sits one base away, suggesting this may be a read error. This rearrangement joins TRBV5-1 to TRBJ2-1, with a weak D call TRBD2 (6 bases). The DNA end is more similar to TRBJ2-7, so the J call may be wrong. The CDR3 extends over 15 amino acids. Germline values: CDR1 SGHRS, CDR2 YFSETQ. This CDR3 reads CASSSGDTAYNEQYF. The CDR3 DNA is TGCGCCAGCAGCTCGGGAGACACCGCCTACAATGAGCAGTACTTC.

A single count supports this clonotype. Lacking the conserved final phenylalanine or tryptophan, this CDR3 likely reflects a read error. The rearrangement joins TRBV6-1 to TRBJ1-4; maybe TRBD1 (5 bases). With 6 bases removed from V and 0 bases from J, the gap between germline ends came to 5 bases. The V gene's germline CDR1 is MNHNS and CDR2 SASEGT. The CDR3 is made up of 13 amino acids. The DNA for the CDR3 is TGTGCCAGCAGGGGACCAACTAATGAAAAACTGTTTGTT. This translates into CASRGPTNEKLFV.

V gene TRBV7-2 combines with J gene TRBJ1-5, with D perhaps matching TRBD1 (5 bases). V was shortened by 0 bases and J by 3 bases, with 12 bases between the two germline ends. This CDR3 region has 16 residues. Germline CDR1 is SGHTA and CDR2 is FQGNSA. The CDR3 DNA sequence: TGTGCCAGCAGCTTAGCAGCAGGGCTAAACAATCAGCCCCAGCATTTT. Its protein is CASSLAAGLNNQPQHF.

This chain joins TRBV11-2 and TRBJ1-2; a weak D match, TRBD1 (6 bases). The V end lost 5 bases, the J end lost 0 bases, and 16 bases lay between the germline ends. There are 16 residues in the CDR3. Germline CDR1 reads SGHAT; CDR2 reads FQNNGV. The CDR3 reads CASSPGRGATNYGYTF. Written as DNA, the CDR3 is TGTGCCAGCAGCCCGGGCAGGGGCGCTACTAACTATGGCTACACCTTC.

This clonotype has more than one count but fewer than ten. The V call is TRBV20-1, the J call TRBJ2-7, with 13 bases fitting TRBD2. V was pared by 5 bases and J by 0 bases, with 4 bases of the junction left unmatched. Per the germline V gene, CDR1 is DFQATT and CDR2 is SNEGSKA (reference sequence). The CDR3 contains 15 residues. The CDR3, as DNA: TGCAGTGCTGGGACTAGCGGGGTCCTCTCCTACGAGCAGTACTTC. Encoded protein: CSAGTSGVLSYEQYF.

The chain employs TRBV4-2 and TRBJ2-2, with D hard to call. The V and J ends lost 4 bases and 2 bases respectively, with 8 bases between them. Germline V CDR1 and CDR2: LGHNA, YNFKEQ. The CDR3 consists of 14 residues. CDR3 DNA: TGTGCCAGCAGCCGTGAGCAAAACACCGGGGAGCTGTTTTTT. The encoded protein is CASSREQNTGELFF.

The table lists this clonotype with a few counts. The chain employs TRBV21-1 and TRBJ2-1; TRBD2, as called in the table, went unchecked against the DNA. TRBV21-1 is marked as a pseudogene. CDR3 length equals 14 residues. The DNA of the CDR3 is TGTGCCAGGATGACCGGGACTAGCGAGAGTGAGCAGTTCTTC. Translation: CARMTGTSESEQFF.

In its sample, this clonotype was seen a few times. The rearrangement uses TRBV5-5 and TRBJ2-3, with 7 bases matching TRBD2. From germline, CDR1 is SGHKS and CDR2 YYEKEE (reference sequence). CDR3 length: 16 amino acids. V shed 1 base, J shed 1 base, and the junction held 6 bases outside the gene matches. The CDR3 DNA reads TGTGCCAGCAGCTTGATTATCACTAGCGGCACAGATACGCAGTATTTT. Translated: CASSLIITSGTDTQYF.

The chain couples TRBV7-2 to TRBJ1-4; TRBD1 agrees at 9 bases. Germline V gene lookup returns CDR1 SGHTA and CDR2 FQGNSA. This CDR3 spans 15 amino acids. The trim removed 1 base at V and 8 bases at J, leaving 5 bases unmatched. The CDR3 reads CASSLVYRGPEKLFF. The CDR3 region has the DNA TGTGCCAGCAGCTTAGTTTACAGGGGGCCCGAAAAACTGTTTTTT.

CDR3 region: CAISSGQGAGELFF. The CDR3 DNA is TGTGCCATCAGCTCCGGACAGGGGGCCGGGGAGCTGTTTTTT. This chain links TRBV10-3 with TRBJ2-2; TRBD1 matches 10 bases. The length of the CDR3 is 14 residues. J lost 6 bases, V lost 6 bases, and 4 bases had no gene match. The germline V gene encodes CDR1 ENHRY and CDR2 SYGVKD.

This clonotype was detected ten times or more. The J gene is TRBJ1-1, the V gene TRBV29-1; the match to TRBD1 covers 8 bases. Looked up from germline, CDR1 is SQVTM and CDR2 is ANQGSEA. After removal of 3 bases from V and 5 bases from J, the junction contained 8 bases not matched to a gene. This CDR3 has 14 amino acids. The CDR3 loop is CSVDSQGARTEAFF. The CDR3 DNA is TGCAGCGTTGATTCGCAGGGGGCACGAACTGAAGCTTTCTTT.

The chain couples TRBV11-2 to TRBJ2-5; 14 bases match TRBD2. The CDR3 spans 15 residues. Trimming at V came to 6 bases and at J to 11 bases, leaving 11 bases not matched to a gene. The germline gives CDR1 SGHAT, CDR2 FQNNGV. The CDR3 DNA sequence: TGTGCCAGCAGACGACTAGCGGGAGGGGGGAATGAGCAGTACTTC. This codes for CASRRLAGGGNEQYF. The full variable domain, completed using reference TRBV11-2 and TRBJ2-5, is EAGVAQSPRYKIIEKRQSVAFWCNPISGHATLYWYQQILGQGPKLLIQFQNNGVVDDSQLPKDRFSAERLKGVDSTLKIQPAKLEDSAVYLCASRRLAGGGNEQYFGPGTRLLVL.

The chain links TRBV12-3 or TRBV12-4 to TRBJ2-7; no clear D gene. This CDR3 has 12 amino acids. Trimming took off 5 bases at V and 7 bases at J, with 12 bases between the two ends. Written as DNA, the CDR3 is TGTGCCAGCAGTCTCTATTCTGGGGAGCAGTACTTC. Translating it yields CASSLYSGEQYF.

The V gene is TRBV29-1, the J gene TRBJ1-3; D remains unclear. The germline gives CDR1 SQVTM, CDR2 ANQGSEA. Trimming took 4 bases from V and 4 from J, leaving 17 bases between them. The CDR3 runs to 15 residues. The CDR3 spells CSVAGTDEKGNTIYF. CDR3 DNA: TGCAGCGTTGCTGGTACTGACGAGAAGGGAAACACCATATATTTT.